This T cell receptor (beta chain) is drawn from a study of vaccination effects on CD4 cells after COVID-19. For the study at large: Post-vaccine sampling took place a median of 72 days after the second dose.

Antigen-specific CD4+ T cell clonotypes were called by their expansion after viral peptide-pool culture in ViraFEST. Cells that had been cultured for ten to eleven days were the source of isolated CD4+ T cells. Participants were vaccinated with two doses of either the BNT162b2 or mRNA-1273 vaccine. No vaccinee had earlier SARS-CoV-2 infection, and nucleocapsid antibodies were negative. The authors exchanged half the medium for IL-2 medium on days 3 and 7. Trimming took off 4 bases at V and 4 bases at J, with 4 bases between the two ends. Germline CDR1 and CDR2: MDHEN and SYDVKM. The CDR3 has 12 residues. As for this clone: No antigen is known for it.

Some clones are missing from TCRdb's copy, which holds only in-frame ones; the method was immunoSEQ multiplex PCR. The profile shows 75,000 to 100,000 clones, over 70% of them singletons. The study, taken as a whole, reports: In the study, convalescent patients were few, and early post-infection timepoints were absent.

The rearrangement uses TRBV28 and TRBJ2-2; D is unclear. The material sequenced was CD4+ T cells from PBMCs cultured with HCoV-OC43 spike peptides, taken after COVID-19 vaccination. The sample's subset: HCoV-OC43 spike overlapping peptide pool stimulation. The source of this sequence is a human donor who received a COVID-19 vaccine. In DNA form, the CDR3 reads TGTGCCAGCAGTTCCGGCACCGGGGAGCTGTTTTTT. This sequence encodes CASSSGTGELFF.